The T cell receptor beta chain under discussion was sequenced for a study of CD8 T cell repertoires and HIV-1 epitope variants. Overall study: Separate wells received one of Twenty-five Gag or Nef variant peptides. Controls included no peptide, Ebola AY9 epitope, and a CMV, EBV, flu pool. Epitopes were three Gag families plus Nef HW9 and YT9.

The protocol was immunoSEQ multiplex PCR, while the TCRdb copy is restricted to in-frame clones and leaves out a portion. The table lists about 95,000 clones, almost 75% of them singletons. On this clone itself: Its antigen is as yet unknown.

Study-wide results and limits: Under 10 antigen-specific TCR beta clonotypes were found; six seemed cross-reactive to variants.

The CDR3 runs to 14 residues. The V end lost 4 bases, the J end lost 2 bases, and 9 bases lay between the germline ends. Germline lookup yields CDR1 LNHDA and CDR2 SQIVND (reference sequence). The TCR was taken from a male donor with HIV. Material for sequencing was uncultured baseline CD8+ T cells from peripheral blood mononuclear cells (PBMCs). This sequence joins TRBV19 and TRBJ1-5; D may be TRBD1 (5 bases). CDR3 DNA sequence: TGTGCCAGTAGTAAAGGGGCAGGCAATCAGCCCCAGCATTTT. Its translation is CASSKGAGNQPQHF.